This T cell receptor (beta chain) emerged from a study of STAT3 mutations in large granular lymphocyte leukemia. Notes on the study in general: A small but highly pathogenic clone may have been missed. At least one immunodominant TCR beta clonotype appeared in every T-cell large granular lymphocyte leukemia patient. After therapy, about 35% of the 18 patients switched clonotypes, all new clones STAT3 wild type.

V was cut by 8 bases and J by 3 bases, with 10 bases left in between. From germline, CDR1 is LNHNV and CDR2 YYDKDF (reference sequence). The CDR3 has 12 residues. In regard to this clone: Antigen unknown.

TCRbeta libraries averaged around 42,000 productive templates per sample. The assay was immunoSEQ multiplex PCR, and TCRdb's table has in-frame clones only and misses some. The sample has around 93 clones. This receptor was identified in a man aged 35-49 years with T-cell large granular lymphocyte leukemia. Some clones in this sample may be carry-over from other donors' samples. The sequenced sample consisted of peripheral blood mononuclear cells. The chain employs TRBV15 and TRBJ1-2; a weak D match, TRBD1 (6 bases). The CDR3 coding sequence is TGTGCCACCGGGGGGGCAGACTATGGCTACACCTTC. Amino acid sequence: CATGGADYGYTF.